Included here is one T cell receptor beta chain sequence, with context. This specimen comes from a study of OX40 agonist ivuxolimab in advanced cancers. On the study more broadly: Three patients had partial responses: one hepatocellular carcinoma, two cutaneous melanoma.

The table came from immunoSEQ multiplex PCR; TCRdb's copy has only in-frame clones and leaves some out. The sample has about 24,000 clones, approximately 80% seen once. This TCR was recovered from an adult with an advanced solid tumor such as melanoma, head and neck, liver or kidney cancer. The source was CD4+ or CD8+ T cells sorted from blood, collected in a trial of the OX40 agonist ivuxolimab.

This CDR3 is CASSVAGEGINEQYF. Here the CDR3 DNA reads TGTGCCAGCAGCGTAGCGGGGGAGGGGATCAACGAGCAGTACTTC. The gene calls are TRBV9 and TRBJ2-7, with 7 bases lining up with TRBD2. The CDR3 extends over 15 amino acids. The V and J ends lost 0 bases and 5 bases, in that order; junction bases with no gene match: 8. The germline gives CDR1 SGDLS, CDR2 YYNGEE.